This T cell receptor beta chain was obtained from a study of regulatory T cells in long-lasting Graves disease. Documented time point: persistent/refractory GD, antithyroid drugs over 5 years with positive TRAb. PBMCs were the source of the RNA used for TCR sequencing. Each patient gave approximately 10 milliliters of EDTA-anticoagulated peripheral blood. This clonotype appeared a few times. According to the study, TCR beta libraries were built with iRepertoire HTBI primers and CDR3-region Arm-PCR. TCRdb redid the calling of the multiplex PCR reads with MiXCR, one entry per CDR3 protein. The data show approximately 440,000 distinct CDR3 sequences, around a quarter seen once. Germline trimming cut 4 bases from V and 1 base from J; bases unmatched to any gene: 6. CDR1 SGHRS and CDR2 YFSETQ come from the germline V gene. CDR3 size: 15 residues.

This clonotype originated in a female donor with Graves disease. This chain links TRBV5-1 with TRBJ2-7; 9 positions match TRBD1. Here the sequenced sample was peripheral blood mononuclear cells (PBMCs), taken when the disease was refractory, from a patient treated with antithyroid drugs. CDR3 coding DNA: TGCGCCAGCAGCGGCGCCGGGACAGGGTCCTACGAGCAGTACTTC. It translates to CASSGAGTGSYEQYF.